A single sample gave rise to the 5 T cell receptor beta chains below, sequenced in a study of spatial heterogeneity in lung cancer. TCRdb redid the calling of the 5' RACE reads with MiXCR, one entry per CDR3 protein. The table lists roughly 120,000 distinct CDR3 sequences, 12% of them singletons. Time point noted: blood at routine non-recurrence follow-up after resection. Tumor, nontumor lung or frozen PBMC supplied whole RNA that was sequenced unsorted. Sequencing used PBMCs, obtained at follow-up. The origin of the receptors is a male donor with early-stage non-small cell lung cancer.

V usage is TRBV29-1 and J usage is TRBJ2-2; D unresolved. The CDR3 sequence is 14 residues long. The V end lost 4 bases, the J end lost 4 bases, and 13 bases lay between the germline ends. Germline V CDR1 and CDR2: SQVTM, ANQGSEA. CDR3 amino acids: CSVAVGSGTGELFF. The CDR3 DNA follows: TGCAGCGTTGCTGTGGGAAGTGGCACCGGGGAGCTGTTTTTT.

The table lists this clonotype with a few counts. This chain uses TRBV4-2 with TRBJ2-1; D tentatively reads TRBD1 or TRBD2 (7 bases each). The CDR3 runs 15 residues. Per germline, CDR1 LGHNA and CDR2 YNFKEQ. Deletions cut 3 bases from V and 3 bases from J, with 12 bases between. CDR3 nucleotide sequence: TGTGCCAGCAGCCAGGGAGGGACAGACTACAATGAGCAGTTCTTC. Translating it yields CASSQGGTDYNEQFF.

This sequence joins TRBV20-1 and TRBJ2-3, with D uncertain. CDR1 and CDR2 from the germline V gene are DFQATT and SNEGSKA (reference sequence). This CDR3 has 11 residues. Trimming left V 1 base short and J 9 bases short, with 8 bases between. The CDR3 DNA reads as TGCAGTGCTAGAGCCCCGGTGACGCAGTATTTT. The encoded protein is CSARAPVTQYF.

The V and J genes are TRBV9 and TRBJ2-5; 8 bases agree with TRBD2. V lost 4 bases to trimming and J lost 5 bases; unmatched junction nucleotides: 13. Germline V lookup: CDR1 SGDLS, CDR2 YYNGEE. The CDR3 spans 16 residues. The CDR3 region is CASSQSPSGGGETQYF. In nucleotides, the CDR3 is TGTGCCAGCAGCCAATCTCCAAGCGGGGGAGGGGAGACCCAGTACTTC.

This clonotype has a count of ten or more. V gene TRBV6-4 combines with J gene TRBJ2-1; D possibly matches TRBD1 or TRBD2 (5 bases each). The CDR3 is made up of 16 amino acids. Germline lookup yields CDR1 MRHNA and CDR2 SNTAGT. The V end was cut by 4 bases, the J end by 5 bases, with 18 bases between. The CDR3 region has the DNA TGTGCCAGCAGTGCTGAGGGGCAACCTATAAACAATGAGCAGTTCTTC. Amino acids: CASSAEGQPINNEQFF.